A single sample gave rise to the 11 T cell receptor beta chains below, sequenced in a study of shared clonotypes between healthy human individuals. Clones were read by immunoSEQ multiplex PCR, and TCRdb kept only the in-frame ones, dropping some. This sample has about 510,000 clones; 75% to 80% occur once, and the top ten carry under 15%. Specimen: PBMCs. These receptors were collected from a woman aged 40 to 50 in good health. Some clones in this sample may be carry-over from other donors' samples.

This clone was recorded only once. The chain joins TRBV5-1 to TRBJ2-1, with D perhaps being TRBD1 or TRBD2 (5 bases each). CDR3 size: 13 residues. From germline, CDR1 is SGHRS and CDR2 YFSETQ. V gave up 9 bases and J gave up 9 bases, with 19 bases separating them. CDR3 residues: CATSDEGLGEQFF. CDR3 DNA sequence: TGCGCCACCTCCGATGAGGGGCTGGGTGAGCAGTTCTTC.

The rearrangement uses TRBV15 and TRBJ2-1, with 11 bases identical to TRBD2. Losses at the gene ends were 3 bases for V and 2 bases for J; bases not matched to a gene: 3. The CDR3 contains 16 residues. The germline gives CDR1 LNHNV, CDR2 YYDKDF (reference sequence). The CDR3 loop is CATSRETSGTYNEQFF. The CDR3 region has the DNA TGTGCCACCAGCAGGGAGACTAGCGGGACCTACAATGAGCAGTTCTTC.

The J gene is TRBJ1-1, the V gene TRBV5-1, with 7 bases that match TRBD1. The V segment lost 0 bases and the J segment 4 bases; nucleotides outside the gene matches: 9. CDR1 is SGHRS, CDR2 YFSETQ, per germline. This CDR3 contains 16 residues. The CDR3 nucleotides read TGCGCCAGCAGCTTGGATGGACAGGTCCGTGGCACTGAAGCTTTCTTT. It specifies CASSLDGQVRGTEAFF.

The chain recombines TRBV11-2 with TRBJ2-7; a weak D match, TRBD2 (5 bases). This CDR3 has 16 residues. From germline, CDR1 is SGHAT and CDR2 FQNNGV. V was trimmed by 3 bases and J by 4 bases, leaving 19 bases between them. The CDR3 spells CASSFPPPNGKYEQYF. The CDR3 DNA sequence: TGTGCCAGCAGCTTCCCCCCCCCAAACGGGAAGTACGAGCAGTACTTC.

This chain links TRBV7-6 with TRBJ2-1; TRBD2 matches at 12 bases. This CDR3 spans 18 amino acids. In germline, CDR1 is SGHVS, CDR2 FNYEAQ. Trimming at V came to 5 bases and at J to 5 bases, leaving 13 bases not matched to a gene. The CDR3 region has the DNA TGTGCCAGCAGCCCGACGTTCCTAGCGGGAGGGACCCACAATGAGCAGTTCTTC. This codes for CASSPTFLAGGTHNEQFF.

V and J are TRBV5-1 and TRBJ2-1, with TRBD2 as a possible D gene (6 bases). Germline loops: CDR1 SGHRS, CDR2 YFSETQ. Trimming took 4 bases from V and 0 from J, leaving 11 bases between them. The CDR3 covers 15 residues. CDR3 in amino acids: CASSRERGSYNEQFF. The CDR3 DNA reads TGCGCCAGCAGCCGGGAGAGGGGCTCCTACAATGAGCAGTTCTTC.

The V gene is TRBV14, the J gene TRBJ2-1; TRBD2 might be the D (6 bases). The CDR3 consists of 14 residues. CDR1 and CDR2 from the germline V gene are SGHDN and FVKESK. V was cut by 4 bases and J by 10 bases, with 17 bases left in between. The CDR3 DNA sequence: TGTGCCAGCAGCCCGGGCCTTGATAGCGGAGAGCAGTTCTTC. It specifies CASSPGLDSGEQFF.

The chain recombines TRBV7-9 with TRBJ2-5; D is ambiguous. The V end lost 2 bases, the J end lost 5 bases, and 12 bases lay between the germline ends. This CDR3 is built from 14 residues. The germline CDR1 and CDR2 sequences are SEHNR and FQNEAQ (reference sequence). The CDR3 reads CASSLRAMGETQYF. The DNA of the CDR3 is TGTGCCAGCAGCTTAAGGGCAATGGGGGAGACCCAGTACTTC.

The rearrangement uses TRBV7-3 and TRBJ2-2, with 8 bases fitting TRBD2. J gave up 7 bases and V 5 bases, and 6 bases lay outside the gene matches. The CDR3 is made up of 14 amino acids. CDR1 and CDR2 from the germline V gene are SGHTA and FQGTGA. This CDR3 is CASSGAGGGGELFF. CDR3 nucleotides: TGTGCCAGCAGCGGGGCGGGAGGTGGCGGGGAGCTGTTTTTT. Complete variable domain (other parts from reference TRBV7-3 and TRBJ2-2): GAGVSQTPSNKVTEKGKYVELRCDPISGHTALYWYRQSLGQGPEFLIYFQGTGAADDSGLPNDRFFAVRPEGSVSTLKIQRTERGDSAVYLCASSGAGGGGELFFGEGSRLTVL.

This sequence joins TRBV18 and TRBJ2-7; tentatively, D is TRBD2 (5 bases). Between the trimmed V and J ends, which lost 2 bases and 7 bases, there was a span of 15 bases. This CDR3 region has 14 residues. Germline-derived CDR1 and CDR2 are KGHSH and LQKENI. The CDR3 coding sequence is TGTGCCAGCTCACCAAGAACTAGATCGGGGGAGCAGTACTTC. Amino acid sequence: CASSPRTRSGEQYF.

This clone came up a few times. This chain uses TRBV27 with TRBJ2-2; D ambiguous. The CDR3 covers 16 residues. With 0 bases removed from V and 0 bases from J, the gap between germline ends came to 8 bases. CDR1 is MNHEY, CDR2 SMNVEV, per germline (reference sequence). The CDR3 sequence: CASSLSARPNTGELFF. For the CDR3, the DNA is TGTGCCAGCAGTTTATCGGCCAGACCGAACACCGGGGAGCTGTTTTTT.